The sequence of this TCR beta chain was determined in a study of blood T cells in healthy people across ages. In this sample, this clonotype turned up a few times. Compared with germline, one end of the junction differs, possibly owing to a read error. A second roughly 6 to 12 cycle PCR used barcoded and J-beta primers. One entry per CDR3 protein, called by TCRdb with MiXCR from the 5' RACE reads. Counted here are around 1,000,000 distinct CDR3 sequences, under 30% occurring once; the ten biggest clones make up around 0.7%. The sample was also linked to a second study, of T cells of mothers and their children. That work states: Every mother produced more than 8 million TCR beta CDR3 reads, whereas every child provided some 3 million. It was observed that no persistent microchimeric T cell clones could be detected.

Sequenced sample: blood. The clonotype comes from a girl between 2 and 10 years old in good health.

The CDR3 loop reads CASSPSGPSYEQCF. The CDR3, as DNA: TGTGCCAGCAGCCCCTCGGGACCATCCTACGAGCAGTGCTTC. The chain recombines TRBV12-3 or TRBV12-4 with TRBJ2-7; D is tentatively TRBD1 or TRBD2 (5 bases each). The CDR3 length is 14 residues.